The next 21 T cell receptor beta chains were all read from a single sample in a study of technical replicates of blood from a handful of donors. Data came from immunoSEQ multiplex PCR; TCRdb stores just in-frame clones and leaves some out. The sample records about 50,000 clones, around 96% being singletons. Sequenced input: T cells isolated from PBMCs. The receptor source for this set is a human donor in good health.

This chain links TRBV9 with TRBJ2-2, with 8 positions matching TRBD1. Trimming removed 5 bases from V and 3 bases from J; junction bases left unmatched: 9. The CDR3 spans 16 residues. Germline V gives CDR1 SGDLS, CDR2 YYNGEE. CDR3 sequence: CASRARGTGDTGELFF. The CDR3 DNA sequence: TGTGCCAGCAGAGCCCGCGGGACAGGTGACACCGGGGAGCTGTTTTTT.

The chain links TRBV7-2 to TRBJ1-2; D unclear. The V end lost 1 base, the J end lost 2 bases, and 8 bases lay between the germline ends. Germline CDR1 reads SGHTA; CDR2 reads FQGNSA. The CDR3 sequence is 14 residues long. The DNA for the CDR3 is TGTGCCAGCAGCTTAGGGCAGATCAACTATGGCTACACCTTC. Translation gives CASSLGQINYGYTF.

This clone occurred once. This rearrangement joins TRBV7-2 to TRBJ2-5, with 10 nucleotides matching TRBD1. CDR1 SGHTA and CDR2 FQGNSA come from the germline V gene. This CDR3 is built from 15 residues. V lost 4 bases to trimming and J lost 5 bases; unmatched junction nucleotides: 7. The CDR3 DNA sequence: TGTGCCAGCAGCTACGACAGGGGGCTAACGGAGACCCAGTACTTC. This gives the protein CASSYDRGLTETQYF.

The chain couples TRBV5-4 to TRBJ1-2; D is possibly TRBD1 (6 bases). V was cut by 5 bases and J by 6 bases, with 8 bases left in between. The germline gives CDR1 SGHNT, CDR2 YYREEE (reference sequence). This CDR3 spans 11 amino acids. Here the CDR3 reads CASSRTDGYTF. CDR3 in DNA: TGTGCCAGCAGTCGGACAGATGGCTACACCTTC.

The gene calls are TRBV4-2 and TRBJ2-7; 7 positions agree with TRBD1. This CDR3 is built from 13 residues. Germline CDR1 reads LGHNA; CDR2 reads YNFKEQ. Unmatched junction bases numbered 3, after V lost 5 bases and J lost 2 bases. The CDR3, as DNA: TGTGCCAGCAGCGAAGGGACAGCCTACGAGCAGTACTTC. It is translated as CASSEGTAYEQYF.

V gene TRBV30 combines with J gene TRBJ2-7; D possibly corresponds to TRBD2 (6 bases). The CDR3 sequence is 14 residues long. Trimming took 4 bases from V and 4 from J, leaving 17 bases between them. Germline lookup yields CDR1 GTSNPN and CDR2 SVGIG (reference sequence). This CDR3 reads CAWTPGVETYEQYF. For the CDR3, the DNA is TGTGCCTGGACCCCGGGGGTAGAGACTTACGAGCAGTACTTC. Full variable domain (missing parts from reference TRBV30 and TRBJ2-7): SQTIHQWPATLVQPVGSPLSLECTVEGTSNPNLYWYRQAAGRGLQLLFYSVGIGQISSEVPQNLSASRPQDRQFILSSKKLLLSDSGFYLCAWTPGVETYEQYFGPGTRLTVT.

This chain joins TRBV5-4 and TRBJ1-3; D is perhaps TRBD1 (6 bases). Trimming stripped 5 bases from V and 2 bases from J, with 17 bases between. The CDR3 totals 16 residues. The germline CDR1 and CDR2 sequences are SGHNT and YYREEE (reference sequence). The DNA for the CDR3 is TGTGCCAGCAGTCGAGGGGGGGGCCTCCCTGGAAACACCATATATTTT. This translates into CASSRGGGLPGNTIYF.

This sequence joins TRBV4-1 and TRBJ2-7, with a tentative D call TRBD2 (6 bases). CDR3 length: 15 amino acids. From germline, CDR1 is MGHRA and CDR2 YSYEKL. Trimming cost V 1 base and J 3 bases, with 13 bases left between them. The CDR3 protein is CASSQGSGLGYEQYF. The CDR3 nucleotides are TGCGCCAGCAGCCAAGGTTCGGGACTGGGCTACGAGCAGTACTTC.

V is TRBV5-4 and J is TRBJ2-5, with a tentative D call TRBD2 (6 bases). Germline V gene sequence: CDR1 SGHNT, CDR2 YYREEE (reference sequence). V was shortened by 3 bases and J by 5 bases, with 17 bases between the two germline ends. CDR3 length equals 15 residues. This CDR3 reads CASSSAGYRLETQYF. The CDR3 bases are TGTGCCAGCAGCTCCGCGGGATATCGACTTGAGACCCAGTACTTC. The whole variable domain, remainder taken from reference TRBV5-4 and TRBJ2-5, is ETGVTQSPTHLIKTRGQQVTLRCSSQSGHNTVSWYQQALGQGPQFIFQYYREEENGRGNFPPRFSGLQFPNYSSELNVNALELDDSALYLCASSSAGYRLETQYFGPGTRLLVL.

This clone has a single count. The chain carries TRBV11-3 and TRBJ2-1, with TRBD1 identical over 11 bases. Trimming removed 5 bases from V and 5 bases from J; junction bases left unmatched: 8. Germline CDR1 reads SGHNT; CDR2 reads YENEEA. The CDR3 is 16 residues long. CDR3 protein: CASSLYGQGAHNEQFF. CDR3 DNA sequence: TGTGCCAGCAGCCTATATGGACAGGGGGCCCACAATGAGCAGTTCTTC.

In its sample, this clone was seen a few times. The V gene is TRBV6-1, the J gene TRBJ2-2, with TRBD1 matching over 9 bases. V shed 0 bases and J 4 bases; nucleotides not matched to a gene: 3. The CDR3 runs 16 residues. CDR1 and CDR2 from the germline V gene are MNHNS and SASEGT. CDR3 bases: TGTGCCAGCAGTGAAGCCGGGACAGGGATCACCGGGGAGCTGTTTTTT. It encodes CASSEAGTGITGELFF.

DNA of the CDR3: TGTGCCAGCAGTTACTCGGGCTACGAGCAGTACTTC. It codes for CASSYSGYEQYF. V and J are TRBV27 and TRBJ2-7; unclear D gene. V was shortened by 4 bases and J by 3 bases, with 7 bases between the two germline ends. Germline V lookup: CDR1 MNHEY, CDR2 SMNVEV (reference sequence). The CDR3 sequence is 12 residues long.

CDR3 in amino acids: CASSQLAVSSYEQYF. DNA for the CDR3: TGTGCCAGTAGTCAGCTAGCGGTTAGCTCCTACGAGCAGTACTTC. J is TRBJ2-7 and V is TRBV19; 7 bases are a match to TRBD2. The germline CDR1 and CDR2 sequences are LNHDA and SQIVND (reference sequence). The ends lost 5 bases at V and 0 bases at J; junction bases unmatched: 7. CDR3 size: 15 residues. Looking up the rest from reference TRBV19 and TRBJ2-7 gives the full variable domain: DGGITQSPKYLFRKEGQNVTLSCEQNLNHDAMYWYRQDPGQGLRLIYYSQIVNDFQKGDIAEGYSVSREKKESFPLTVTSAQKNPTAFYLCASSQLAVSSYEQYFGPGTRLTVT.

The chain joins TRBV5-6 to TRBJ1-1; D possibly corresponds to TRBD1 (5 bases). The CDR3 totals 13 residues. Trimming shortened V by 6 bases and J by 0 bases, and 9 bases separated the two germline ends. The germline gives CDR1 SGHDT, CDR2 YYEEEE. The CDR3 DNA reads as TGTGCCAGCATAACAGGACTGAACACTGAAGCTTTCTTT. It codes for CASITGLNTEAFF.

The rearrangement joins TRBV2 to TRBJ1-2, with TRBD1 identical over 10 bases. Germline trimming cut 8 bases from V and 4 bases from J; bases unmatched to any gene: 7. The CDR3 runs to 14 residues. Per the germline V gene, CDR1 is SNHLY and CDR2 is FYNNEI. The DNA for the CDR3 is TGTGCCAGCGGTCCCGGGACAGGGGCCTATGGCTACACCTTC. It yields the protein CASGPGTGAYGYTF.

The chain carries TRBV9 and TRBJ1-1; D not resolved. Germline loops: CDR1 SGDLS, CDR2 YYNGEE. This CDR3 is built from 14 residues. The germline V and J ends were trimmed by 4 bases and 10 bases, with 20 bases remaining between them. CDR3 DNA: TGTGCCAGCAGCCCCTCCGGGTCAGGACTTGGAGCTTTCTTT. It translates to CASSPSGSGLGAFF. Looking up the rest from reference TRBV9 and TRBJ1-1 gives the full variable domain: DSGVTQTPKHLITATGQRVTLRCSPRSGDLSVYWYQQSLDQGLQFLIQYYNGEERAKGNILERFSAQQFPDLHSELNLSSLELGDSALYFCASSPSGSGLGAFFGQGTRLTVV.

This clone has just one count. The V call is TRBV7-3, the J call TRBJ2-2; the D gene is possibly TRBD1 (8 bases). In germline, CDR1 is SGHTA, CDR2 FQGTGA. V lost 5 bases and J 3 bases, leaving 13 bases between the germline ends. This CDR3 has 15 residues. CDR3 amino acids: CASSKQGGDTGELFF. The CDR3 coding sequence is TGTGCCAGCAGCAAACAGGGGGGGGACACCGGGGAGCTGTTTTTT. The variable domain in full, completed from reference TRBV7-3 and TRBJ2-2, reads GAGVSQTPSNKVTEKGKYVELRCDPISGHTALYWYRQSLGQGPEFLIYFQGTGAADDSGLPNDRFFAVRPEGSVSTLKIQRTERGDSAVYLCASSKQGGDTGELFFGEGSRLTVL.

The chain recombines TRBV16 with TRBJ2-7; TRBD2 agrees at 8 bases. The CDR3 runs to 16 residues. Germline loops: CDR1 KGHSY, CDR2 FQNENV. J gave up 2 bases and V 0 bases, and 6 bases lay outside the gene matches. Here the CDR3 reads CASSQSLLAGTYEQYF. CDR3 bases: TGTGCCAGCAGCCAATCCCTTCTAGCGGGTACCTACGAGCAGTACTTC.

The chain joins TRBV30 to TRBJ1-1, with 7 bases lining up with TRBD1. Trimming at V came to 3 bases and at J to 4 bases, leaving 5 bases not matched to a gene. The germline V gene encodes CDR1 GTSNPN and CDR2 SVGIG (reference sequence). The length of the CDR3 is 13 residues. This CDR3 is CAWRKPGGTEAFF. Here the CDR3 DNA reads TGTGCCTGGAGGAAACCAGGGGGCACTGAAGCTTTCTTT. Variable domain in full (rest from reference TRBV30 and TRBJ1-1): SQTIHQWPATLVQPVGSPLSLECTVEGTSNPNLYWYRQAAGRGLQLLFYSVGIGQISSEVPQNLSASRPQDRQFILSSKKLLLSDSGFYLCAWRKPGGTEAFFGQGTRLTVV.

This sequence joins TRBV11-2 and TRBJ1-1; D not resolved. Between the trimmed V and J ends, which lost 5 bases and 7 bases, there was a span of 5 bases. The CDR3 spans 10 residues. The V gene's germline CDR1 is SGHAT and CDR2 FQNNGV. The CDR3 region has the DNA TGTGCCAGCAGCCGAGATGAAGCTTTCTTT. It specifies CASSRDEAFF.

This clone came up once. The J gene is TRBJ2-3, the V gene TRBV28; weak D call: TRBD1 (5 bases). With 1 base removed from V and 2 bases from J, the gap between germline ends came to 10 bases. Germline CDR1 and CDR2: MDHEN and SYDVKM. The CDR3 extends over 15 amino acids. In DNA, the CDR3 is TGTGCCAGCAGTTTATATCGACAGTCCACAGATACGCAGTATTTT. Translated: CASSLYRQSTDTQYF.